The clone carrying this TCR beta chain was counted between two and nine times. Its antigen is unidentified. Genes and germline are mouse. Coverage ceases 1 residue before the CDR3 finishes, and the germline J gene fills in the end. The length of the CDR3 is 15 residues. The junction had 3 bases not matched to a gene; V was cut back by 2 bases and J by 3 bases. Germline lookup yields CDR1 SGHLS and CDR2 HYDKME. This specimen belongs to a study of tissue T cells after allogeneic stem cell transplantation. Study-wide results and limits: The patient cohort was small and clinically heterogeneous, with limited sampling depth. TCR repertoires tracked anatomic similarity, regardless of disease or transplant status.

Sequenced by immunoSEQ multiplex PCR; TCRdb stores in-frame clones only, minus some. The table lists thousands of clones, around 40% of them singletons, with 1.4% to 1.5% in the top ten. As to time point: mouse harvest day 7 after allogeneic transplant. The graft held 10^6 splenic CD5+ T cells and 10^7 T-cell-depleted bone marrow cells. The rearrangement links TRBV12-2 to TRBJ1-4, with 9 bases matching TRBD1. The receptor's source is a female BALB/c mouse given C57BL/6 T cells with graft-versus-host disease after an allogeneic hematopoietic cell transplant. The sample taken for sequencing was skin. This CDR3 reads CASSQQGAANERLFF. The sequenced part of the CDR3 DNA is TGTGCCAGCTCTCAACAGGGGGCGGCCAACGAAAGATTATTT. The full variable domain, in which reference TRBV12-2 and TRBJ1-4 provide the parts outside the CDR3, is NSGVVQSPRYIIKGKGERSILKCIPISGHLSVAWYQQTQGQELKFFIQHYDKMERDKGNLPSRFSVQQFDDYHSEMNMSALELEDSAVYFCASSQQGAANERLFFGHGTKLSVL.